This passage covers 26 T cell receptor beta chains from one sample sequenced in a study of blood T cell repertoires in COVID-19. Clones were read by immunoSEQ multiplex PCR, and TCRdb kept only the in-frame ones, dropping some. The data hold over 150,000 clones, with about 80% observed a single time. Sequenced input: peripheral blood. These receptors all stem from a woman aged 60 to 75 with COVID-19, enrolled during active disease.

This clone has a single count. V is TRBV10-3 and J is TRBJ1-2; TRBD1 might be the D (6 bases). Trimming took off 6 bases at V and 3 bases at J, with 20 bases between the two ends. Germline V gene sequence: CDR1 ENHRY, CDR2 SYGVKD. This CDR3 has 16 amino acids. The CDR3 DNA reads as TGTGCCATCAGCCTAGATACAGGGAGAACGGACTATGGCTACACCTTC. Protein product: CAISLDTGRTDYGYTF.

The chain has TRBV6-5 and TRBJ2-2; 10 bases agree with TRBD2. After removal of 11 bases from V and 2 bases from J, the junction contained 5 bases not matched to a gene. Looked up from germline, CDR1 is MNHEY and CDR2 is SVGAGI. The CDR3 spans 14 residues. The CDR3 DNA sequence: TGTGCCGCCCGGACTAGCGGAAACACCGGGGAGCTGTTTTTT. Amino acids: CAARTSGNTGELFF.

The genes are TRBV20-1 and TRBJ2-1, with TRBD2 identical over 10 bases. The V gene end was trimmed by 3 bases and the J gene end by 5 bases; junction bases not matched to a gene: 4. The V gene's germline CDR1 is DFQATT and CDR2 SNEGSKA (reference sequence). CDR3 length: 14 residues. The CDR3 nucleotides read TGCAGTGCTAGTGGACTAGCGGTTGACAATGAGCAGTTCTTC. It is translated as CSASGLAVDNEQFF.

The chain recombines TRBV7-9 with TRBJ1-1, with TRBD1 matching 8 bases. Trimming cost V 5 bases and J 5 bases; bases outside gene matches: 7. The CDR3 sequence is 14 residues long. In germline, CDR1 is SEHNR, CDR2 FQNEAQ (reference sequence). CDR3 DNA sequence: TGTGCCAGCAGCACGGACAGGGAAAGGACTGAAGCTTTCTTT. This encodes CASSTDRERTEAFF.

The CDR3 protein is CASSLVAASGEQFF. The CDR3 DNA reads TGTGCCAGCAGCTTAGTCGCTGCCAGCGGTGAGCAGTTCTTC. The V and J genes are TRBV7-9 and TRBJ2-1; possible D gene TRBD2, 5 bases. CDR1 SEHNR and CDR2 FQNEAQ come from the germline V gene (reference sequence). V was pared by 1 base and J by 9 bases, with 13 bases between. The CDR3 runs to 14 residues.

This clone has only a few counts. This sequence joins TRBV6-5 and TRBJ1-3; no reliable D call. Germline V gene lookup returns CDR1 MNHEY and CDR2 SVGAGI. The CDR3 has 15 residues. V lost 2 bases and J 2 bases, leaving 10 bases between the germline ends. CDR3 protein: CASSYDWAPGNTIYF. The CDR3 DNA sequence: TGTGCCAGCAGTTACGATTGGGCCCCTGGAAACACCATATATTTT.

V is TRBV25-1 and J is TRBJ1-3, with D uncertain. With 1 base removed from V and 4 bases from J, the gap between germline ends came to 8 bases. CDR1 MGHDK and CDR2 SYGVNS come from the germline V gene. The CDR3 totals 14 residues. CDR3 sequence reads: CASSESRRGNTIYF. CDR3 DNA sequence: TGTGCCAGCAGTGAATCCCGGAGAGGAAACACCATATATTTT.

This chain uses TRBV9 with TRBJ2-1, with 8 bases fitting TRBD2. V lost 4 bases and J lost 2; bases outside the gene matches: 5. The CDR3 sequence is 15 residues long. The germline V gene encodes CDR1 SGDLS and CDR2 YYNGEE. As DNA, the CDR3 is TGTGCCAGCAGCATGAGCGGGAGCACCTACAATGAGCAGTTCTTC. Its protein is CASSMSGSTYNEQFF.

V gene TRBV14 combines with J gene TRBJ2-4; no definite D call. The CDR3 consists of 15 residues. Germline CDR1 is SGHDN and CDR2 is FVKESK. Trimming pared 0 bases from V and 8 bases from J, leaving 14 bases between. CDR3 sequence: CASSQDFTRNDIQYF. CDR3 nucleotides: TGTGCCAGCAGCCAAGATTTCACCAGGAATGACATTCAGTACTTC. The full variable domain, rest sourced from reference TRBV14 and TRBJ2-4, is EAGVTQFPSHSVIEKGQTVTLRCDPISGHDNLYWYRRVMGKEIKFLLHFVKESKQDESGMPNNRFLAERTGGTYSTLKVQPAELEDSGVYFCASSQDFTRNDIQYFGAGTRLSVL.

The CDR3 DNA reads TGTGCCAGCAGCTTGGGGGGAGCGGATGAAAAACTGTTTTTT. This gives the protein CASSLGGADEKLFF. The chain joins TRBV5-5 to TRBJ1-4; D remains unclear. Trimming took off 0 bases at V and 6 bases at J, with 9 bases between the two ends. In germline, CDR1 is SGHKS, CDR2 YYEKEE (reference sequence). The CDR3 runs 14 residues.

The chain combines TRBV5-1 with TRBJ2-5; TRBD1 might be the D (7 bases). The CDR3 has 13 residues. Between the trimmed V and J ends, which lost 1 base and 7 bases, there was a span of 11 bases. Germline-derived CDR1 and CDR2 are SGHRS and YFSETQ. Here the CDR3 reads CASSLRQGGTQYF. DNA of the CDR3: TGCGCCAGCAGCTTGCGGCAGGGGGGGACCCAGTACTTC.

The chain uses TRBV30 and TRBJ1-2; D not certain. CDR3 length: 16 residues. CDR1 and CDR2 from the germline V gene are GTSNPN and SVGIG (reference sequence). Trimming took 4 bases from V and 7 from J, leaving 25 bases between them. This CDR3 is CAWTKTQSASKRGYTF. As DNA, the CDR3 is TGTGCCTGGACCAAAACACAGTCCGCTTCAAAACGTGGCTACACCTTC.

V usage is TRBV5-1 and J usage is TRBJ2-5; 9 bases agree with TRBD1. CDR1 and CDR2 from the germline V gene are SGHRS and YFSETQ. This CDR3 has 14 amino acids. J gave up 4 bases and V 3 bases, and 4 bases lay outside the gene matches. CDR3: CASSYDRGAETQYF. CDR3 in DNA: TGCGCCAGCAGCTATGACAGGGGGGCAGAGACCCAGTACTTC.

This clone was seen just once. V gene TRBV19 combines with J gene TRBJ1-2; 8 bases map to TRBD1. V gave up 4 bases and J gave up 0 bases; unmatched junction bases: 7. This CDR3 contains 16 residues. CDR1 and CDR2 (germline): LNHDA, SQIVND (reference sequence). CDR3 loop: CASSTERTGPNYGYTF. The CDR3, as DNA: TGTGCCAGTAGTACCGAACGGACAGGGCCTAACTATGGCTACACCTTC.

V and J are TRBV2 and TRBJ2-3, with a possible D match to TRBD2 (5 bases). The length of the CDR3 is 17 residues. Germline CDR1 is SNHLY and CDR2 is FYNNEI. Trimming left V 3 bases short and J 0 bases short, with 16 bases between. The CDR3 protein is CASSDTLWAGSTDTQYF. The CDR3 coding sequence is TGTGCCAGCAGTGATACCCTATGGGCGGGTAGCACAGATACGCAGTATTTT.

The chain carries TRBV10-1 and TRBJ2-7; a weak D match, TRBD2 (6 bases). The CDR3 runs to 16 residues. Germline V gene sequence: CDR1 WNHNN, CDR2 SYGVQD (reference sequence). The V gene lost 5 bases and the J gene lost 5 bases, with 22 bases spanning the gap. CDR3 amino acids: CASSHRDSPAGNEQYF. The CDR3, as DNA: TGCGCCAGCAGTCACCGGGACTCACCTGCCGGGAACGAGCAGTACTTC.

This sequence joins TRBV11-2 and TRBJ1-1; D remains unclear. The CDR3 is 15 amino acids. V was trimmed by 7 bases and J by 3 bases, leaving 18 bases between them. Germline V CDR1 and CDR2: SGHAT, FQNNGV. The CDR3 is CASTSSWAGDTEAFF. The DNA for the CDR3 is TGTGCCAGCACCTCCTCCTGGGCCGGGGACACTGAAGCTTTCTTT.

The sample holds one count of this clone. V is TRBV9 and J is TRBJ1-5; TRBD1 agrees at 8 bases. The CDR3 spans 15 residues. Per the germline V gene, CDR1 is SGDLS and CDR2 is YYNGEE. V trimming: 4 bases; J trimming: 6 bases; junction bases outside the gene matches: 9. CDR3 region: CASSSQGAEGQPQHF. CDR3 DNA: TGTGCCAGCAGCTCCCAGGGGGCGGAGGGTCAGCCCCAGCATTTT.

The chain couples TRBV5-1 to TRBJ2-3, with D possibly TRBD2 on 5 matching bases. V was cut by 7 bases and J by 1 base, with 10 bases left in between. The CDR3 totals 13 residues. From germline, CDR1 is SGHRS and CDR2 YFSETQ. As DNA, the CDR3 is TGCGCCAGCCAACCAGCGGGCACAGATACGCAGTATTTT. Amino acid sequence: CASQPAGTDTQYF.

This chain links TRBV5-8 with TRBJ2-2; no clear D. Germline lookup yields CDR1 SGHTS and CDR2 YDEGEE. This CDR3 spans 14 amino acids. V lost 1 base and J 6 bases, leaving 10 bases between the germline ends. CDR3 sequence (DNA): TGTGCCAGCAGCTTGACATTGGCCGCCGGGGAGCTGTTTTTT. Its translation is CASSLTLAAGELFF.

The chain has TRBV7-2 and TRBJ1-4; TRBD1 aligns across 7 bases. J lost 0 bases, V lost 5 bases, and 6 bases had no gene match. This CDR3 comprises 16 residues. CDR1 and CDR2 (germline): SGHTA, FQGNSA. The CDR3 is CASSPEGTATNEKLFF. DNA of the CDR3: TGTGCCAGCAGCCCCGAAGGGACAGCAACTAATGAAAAACTGTTTTTT.

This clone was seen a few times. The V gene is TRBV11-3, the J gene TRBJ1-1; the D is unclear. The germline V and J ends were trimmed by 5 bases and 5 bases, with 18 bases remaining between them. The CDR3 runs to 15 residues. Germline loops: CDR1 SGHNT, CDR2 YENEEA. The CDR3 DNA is TGTGCCAGCAGCCCTTCCCGGGGAGGGCAGACTGAAGCTTTCTTT. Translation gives CASSPSRGGQTEAFF.

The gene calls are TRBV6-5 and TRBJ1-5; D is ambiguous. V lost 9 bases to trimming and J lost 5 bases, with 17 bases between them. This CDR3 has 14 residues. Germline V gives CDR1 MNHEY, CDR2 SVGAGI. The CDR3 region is CASNLLMQDQPQHF. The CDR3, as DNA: TGTGCCAGTAACCTCCTTATGCAGGATCAGCCCCAGCATTTT.

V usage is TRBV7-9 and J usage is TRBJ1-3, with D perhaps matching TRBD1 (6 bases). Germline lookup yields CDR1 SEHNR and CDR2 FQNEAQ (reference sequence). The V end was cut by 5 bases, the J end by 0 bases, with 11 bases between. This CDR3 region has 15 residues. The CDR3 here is CASSGGFNSGNTIYF. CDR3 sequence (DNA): TGTGCCAGCAGCGGGGGCTTCAACTCTGGAAACACCATATATTTT.

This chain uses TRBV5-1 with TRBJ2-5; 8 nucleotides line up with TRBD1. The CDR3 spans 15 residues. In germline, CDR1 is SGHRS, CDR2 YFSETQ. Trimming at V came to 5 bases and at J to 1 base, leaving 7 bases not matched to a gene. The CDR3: CASRRLTGAQETQYF. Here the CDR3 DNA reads TGCGCCAGCAGAAGGCTGACAGGGGCCCAAGAGACCCAGTACTTC. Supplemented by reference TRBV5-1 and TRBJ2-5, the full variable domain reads KAGVTQTPRYLIKTRGQQVTLSCSPISGHRSVSWYQQTPGQGLQFLFEYFSETQRNKGNFPGRFSGRQFSNSRSEMNVSTLELGDSALYLCASRRLTGAQETQYFGPGTRLLVL.

CDR3 protein: CASRAKGGNTEAFF. The DNA for the CDR3 is TGTGCCAGTAGGGCAAAGGGAGGGAACACTGAAGCTTTCTTT. The chain is built from TRBV25-1 and TRBJ1-1; D remains unclear. CDR1 is MGHDK, CDR2 SYGVNS, per germline. This CDR3 has 14 residues. V lost 9 bases and J 1 base, leaving 15 bases between the germline ends.